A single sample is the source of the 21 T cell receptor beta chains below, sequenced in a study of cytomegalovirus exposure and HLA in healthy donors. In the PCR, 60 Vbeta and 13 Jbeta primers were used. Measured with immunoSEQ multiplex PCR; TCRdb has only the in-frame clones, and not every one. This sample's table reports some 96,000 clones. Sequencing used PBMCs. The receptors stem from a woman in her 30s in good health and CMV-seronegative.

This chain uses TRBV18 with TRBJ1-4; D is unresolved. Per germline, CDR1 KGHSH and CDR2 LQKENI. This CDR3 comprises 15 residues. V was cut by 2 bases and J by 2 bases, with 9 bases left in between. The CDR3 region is CASSPIRGTNEKLFF. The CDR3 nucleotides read TGTGCCAGCTCACCAATCCGAGGCACTAATGAAAAACTGTTTTTT.

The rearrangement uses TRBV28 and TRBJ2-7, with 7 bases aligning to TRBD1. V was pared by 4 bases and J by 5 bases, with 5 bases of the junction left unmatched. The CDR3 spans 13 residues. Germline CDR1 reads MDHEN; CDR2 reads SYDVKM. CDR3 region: CASSSTGDNEQYF. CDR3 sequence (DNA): TGTGCCAGCAGTTCAACAGGGGACAACGAGCAGTACTTC.

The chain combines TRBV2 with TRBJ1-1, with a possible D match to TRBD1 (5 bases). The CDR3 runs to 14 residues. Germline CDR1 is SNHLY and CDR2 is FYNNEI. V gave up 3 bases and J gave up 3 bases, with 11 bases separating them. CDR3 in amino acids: CASSDFAGDTEAFF. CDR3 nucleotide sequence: TGTGCCAGCAGTGATTTCGCGGGGGACACTGAAGCTTTCTTT.

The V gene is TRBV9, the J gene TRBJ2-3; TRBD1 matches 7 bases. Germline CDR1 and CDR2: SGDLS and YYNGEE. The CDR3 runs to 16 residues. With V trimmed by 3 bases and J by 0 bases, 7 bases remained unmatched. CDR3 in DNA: TGTGCCAGCAGCGCCGGGACAGCCCCTAGCACAGATACGCAGTATTTT. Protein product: CASSAGTAPSTDTQYF. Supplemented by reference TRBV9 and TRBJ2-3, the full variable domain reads DSGVTQTPKHLITATGQRVTLRCSPRSGDLSVYWYQQSLDQGLQFLIQYYNGEERAKGNILERFSAQQFPDLHSELNLSSLELGDSALYFCASSAGTAPSTDTQYFGPGTRLTVL.

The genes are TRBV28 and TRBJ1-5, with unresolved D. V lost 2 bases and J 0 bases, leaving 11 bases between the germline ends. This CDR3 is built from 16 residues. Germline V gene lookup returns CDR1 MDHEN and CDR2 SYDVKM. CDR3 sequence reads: CASSLHRQVSNQPQHF. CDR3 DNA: TGTGCCAGCAGTTTACATCGCCAGGTTAGCAATCAGCCCCAGCATTTT.

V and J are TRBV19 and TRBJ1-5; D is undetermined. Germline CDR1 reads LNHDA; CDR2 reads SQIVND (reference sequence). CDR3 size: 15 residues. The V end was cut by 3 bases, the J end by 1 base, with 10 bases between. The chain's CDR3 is CASSIFVVSNQPQHF. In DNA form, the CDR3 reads TGTGCCAGTAGTATCTTTGTCGTCAGCAATCAGCCCCAGCATTTT.

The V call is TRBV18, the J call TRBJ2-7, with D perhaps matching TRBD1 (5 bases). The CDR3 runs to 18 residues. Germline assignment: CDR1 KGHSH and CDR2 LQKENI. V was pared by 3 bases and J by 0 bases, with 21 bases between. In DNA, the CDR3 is TGTGCCAGCTCACCTGTGTTTCGTGAGGCGACAGCCTCCTACGAGCAGTACTTC. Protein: CASSPVFREATASYEQYF.

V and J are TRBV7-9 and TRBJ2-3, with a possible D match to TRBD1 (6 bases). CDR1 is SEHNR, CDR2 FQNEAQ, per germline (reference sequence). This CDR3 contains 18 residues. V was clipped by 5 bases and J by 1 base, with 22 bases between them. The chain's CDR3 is CASSPQDSAVLGTDTQYF. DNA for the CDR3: TGTGCCAGCAGCCCCCAGGACAGCGCCGTACTTGGCACAGATACGCAGTATTTT.

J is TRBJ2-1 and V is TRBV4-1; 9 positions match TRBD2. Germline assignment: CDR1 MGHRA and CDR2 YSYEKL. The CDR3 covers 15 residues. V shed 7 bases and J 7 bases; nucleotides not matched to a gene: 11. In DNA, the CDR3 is TGCGCCAGCACCGCAAGCGGGGGGTCGGGTAATGAGCAGTTCTTC. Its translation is CASTASGGSGNEQFF.

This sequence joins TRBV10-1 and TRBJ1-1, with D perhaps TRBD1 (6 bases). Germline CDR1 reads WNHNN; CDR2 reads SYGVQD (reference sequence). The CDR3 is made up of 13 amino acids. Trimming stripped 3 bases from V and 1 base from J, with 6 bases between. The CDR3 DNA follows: TGCGCCAGCAGTGAACAGGGGAACACTGAAGCTTTCTTT. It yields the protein CASSEQGNTEAFF.

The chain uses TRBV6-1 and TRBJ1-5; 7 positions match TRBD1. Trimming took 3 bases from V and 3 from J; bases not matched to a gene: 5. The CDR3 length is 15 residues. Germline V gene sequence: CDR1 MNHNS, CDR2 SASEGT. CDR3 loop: CASSDRTGFNQPQHF. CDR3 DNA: TGTGCCAGCAGTGACCGGACAGGCTTCAATCAGCCCCAGCATTTT.

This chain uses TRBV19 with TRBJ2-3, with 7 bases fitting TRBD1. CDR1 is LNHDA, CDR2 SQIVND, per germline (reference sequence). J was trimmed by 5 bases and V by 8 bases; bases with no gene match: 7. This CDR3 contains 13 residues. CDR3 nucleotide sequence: TGTGCCAGTCTCGGACAGGAAGGAGATACGCAGTATTTT. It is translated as CASLGQEGDTQYF.

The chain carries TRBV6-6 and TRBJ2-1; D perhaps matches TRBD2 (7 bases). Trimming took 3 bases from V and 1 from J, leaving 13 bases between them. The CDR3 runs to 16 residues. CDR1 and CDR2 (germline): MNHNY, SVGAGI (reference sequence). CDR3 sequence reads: CASSYSSGTSYNEQFF. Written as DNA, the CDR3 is TGTGCCAGCAGTTATTCGAGCGGGACATCCTACAATGAGCAGTTCTTC.

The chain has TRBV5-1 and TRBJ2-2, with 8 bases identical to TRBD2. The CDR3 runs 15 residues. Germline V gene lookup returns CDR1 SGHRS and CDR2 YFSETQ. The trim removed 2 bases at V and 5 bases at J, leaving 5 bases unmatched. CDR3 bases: TGCGCCAGCAGCTTTGAGCGGGGGCGAACCGGGGAGCTGTTTTTT. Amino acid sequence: CASSFERGRTGELFF.

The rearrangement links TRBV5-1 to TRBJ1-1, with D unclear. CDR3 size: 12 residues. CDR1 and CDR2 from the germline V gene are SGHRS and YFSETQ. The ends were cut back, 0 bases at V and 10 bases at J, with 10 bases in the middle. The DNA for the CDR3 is TGCGCCAGCAGCTTGGACACCGAGGCAGCTTTCTTT. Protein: CASSLDTEAAFF.

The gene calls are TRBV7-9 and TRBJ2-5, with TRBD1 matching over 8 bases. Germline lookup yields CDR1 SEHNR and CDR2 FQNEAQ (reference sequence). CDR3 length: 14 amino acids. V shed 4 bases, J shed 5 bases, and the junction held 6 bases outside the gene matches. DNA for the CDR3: TGTGCCAGCAGCTCACAGGGGGAGTGGGAGACCCAGTACTTC. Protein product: CASSSQGEWETQYF.

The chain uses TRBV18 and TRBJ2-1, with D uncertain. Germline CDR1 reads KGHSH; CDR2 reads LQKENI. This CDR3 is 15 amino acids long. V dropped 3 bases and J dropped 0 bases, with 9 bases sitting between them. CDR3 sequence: CASSPLHSSYNEQFF. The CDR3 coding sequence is TGTGCCAGCTCACCCCTTCATAGCTCCTACAATGAGCAGTTCTTC.

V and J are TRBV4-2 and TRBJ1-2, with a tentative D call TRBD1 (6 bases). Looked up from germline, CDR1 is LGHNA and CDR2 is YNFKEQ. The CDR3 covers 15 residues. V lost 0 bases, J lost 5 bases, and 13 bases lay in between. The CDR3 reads CASSQDRAGEYGYTF. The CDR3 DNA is TGTGCCAGCAGCCAAGATAGGGCAGGGGAATATGGCTACACCTTC.

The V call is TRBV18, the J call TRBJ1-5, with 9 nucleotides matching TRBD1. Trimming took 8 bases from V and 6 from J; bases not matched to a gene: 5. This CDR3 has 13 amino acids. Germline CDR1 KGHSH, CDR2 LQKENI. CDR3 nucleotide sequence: TGTGCCAGCCTATCGGACAGGGGTCAGCCCCAGCATTTT. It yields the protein CASLSDRGQPQHF.

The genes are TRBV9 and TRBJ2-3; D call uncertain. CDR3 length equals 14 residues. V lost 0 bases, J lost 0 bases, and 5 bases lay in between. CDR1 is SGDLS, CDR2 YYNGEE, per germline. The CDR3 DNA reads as TGTGCCAGCAGCGTAGGGGCTAGCACAGATACGCAGTATTTT. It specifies CASSVGASTDTQYF.

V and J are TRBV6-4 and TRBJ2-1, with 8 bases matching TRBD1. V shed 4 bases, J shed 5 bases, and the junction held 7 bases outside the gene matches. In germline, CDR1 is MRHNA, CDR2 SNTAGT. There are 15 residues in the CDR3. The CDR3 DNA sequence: TGTGCCAGCAGTGGAGGACAGGGCGGCAACAATGAGCAGTTCTTC. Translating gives CASSGGQGGNNEQFF.